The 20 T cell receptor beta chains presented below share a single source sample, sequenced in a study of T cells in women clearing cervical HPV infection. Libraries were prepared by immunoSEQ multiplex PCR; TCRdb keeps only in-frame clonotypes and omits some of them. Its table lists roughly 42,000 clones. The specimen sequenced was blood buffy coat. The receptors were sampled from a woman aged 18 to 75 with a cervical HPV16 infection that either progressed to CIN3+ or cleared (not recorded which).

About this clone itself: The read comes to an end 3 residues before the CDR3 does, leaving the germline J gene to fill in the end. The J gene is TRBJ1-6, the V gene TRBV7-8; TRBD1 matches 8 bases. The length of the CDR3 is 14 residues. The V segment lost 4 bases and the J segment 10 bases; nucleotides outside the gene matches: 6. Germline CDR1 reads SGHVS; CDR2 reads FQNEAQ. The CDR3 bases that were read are TGTGCCAGCAGCTCCAGACAGGGGAAATCACCC. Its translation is CASSSRQGKSP. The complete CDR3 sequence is CASSSRQGKSPLHF.

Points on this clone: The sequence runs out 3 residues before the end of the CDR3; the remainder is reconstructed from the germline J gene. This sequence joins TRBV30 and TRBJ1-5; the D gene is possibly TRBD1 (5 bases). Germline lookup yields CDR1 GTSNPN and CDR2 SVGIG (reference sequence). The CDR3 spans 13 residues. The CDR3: CAWSVQDTGPQHF. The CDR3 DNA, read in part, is TGTGCCTGGAGTGTACAGGACACTGGACCC.

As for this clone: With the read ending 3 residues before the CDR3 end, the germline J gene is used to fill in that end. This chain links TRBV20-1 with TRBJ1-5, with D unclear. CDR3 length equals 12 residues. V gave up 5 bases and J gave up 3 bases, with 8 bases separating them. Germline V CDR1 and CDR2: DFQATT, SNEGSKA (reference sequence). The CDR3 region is CSAASNNQPQHF. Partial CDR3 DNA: TGCAGTGCTGCCAGTAACAATCAGCCC.

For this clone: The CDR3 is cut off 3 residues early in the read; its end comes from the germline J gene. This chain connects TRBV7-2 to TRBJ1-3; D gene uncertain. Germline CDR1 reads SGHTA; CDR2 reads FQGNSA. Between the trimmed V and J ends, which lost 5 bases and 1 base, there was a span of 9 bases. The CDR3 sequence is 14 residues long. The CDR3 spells CASSPSSSGNTIYF. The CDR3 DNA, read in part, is TGTGCCAGCAGCCCAAGCTCGTCTGGAAACACC. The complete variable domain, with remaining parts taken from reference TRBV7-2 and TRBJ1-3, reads GAGVSQSPSNKVTEKGKDVELRCDPISGHTALYWYRQSLGQGLEFLIYFQGNSAPDKSGLPSDRFSAERTGGSVSTLTIQRTQQEDSAVYLCASSPSSSGNTIYFGEGSWLTVV.

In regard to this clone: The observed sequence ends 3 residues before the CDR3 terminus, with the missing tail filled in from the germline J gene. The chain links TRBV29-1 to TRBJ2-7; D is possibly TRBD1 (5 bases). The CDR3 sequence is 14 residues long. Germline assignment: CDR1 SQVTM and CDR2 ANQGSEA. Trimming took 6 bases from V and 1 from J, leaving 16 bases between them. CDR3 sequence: CSVLRAGKSYEQYF. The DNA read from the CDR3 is TGCAGCGTCCTCAGGGCAGGGAAGTCCTACGAG.

Partial CDR3 DNA: TGTGCCAGCAGCTCGACGACTGAGAACACTGAA. Protein product: CASSSTTENTE. The whole CDR3 sequence is CASSSTTENTEAFF. The chain uses TRBV2 and TRBJ1-1; D remains unclear. The DNA ends 3 residues before the CDR3 does, and the rest of the CDR3 is filled in from the germline J gene. The CDR3 has 14 amino acids. Germline CDR1 is SNHLY and CDR2 is FYNNEI. V lost 6 bases to trimming and J lost 1 base, with 12 bases between them. Variable domain in full (rest from reference TRBV2 and TRBJ1-1): EPEVTQTPSHQVTQMGQEVILRCVPISNHLYFYWYRQILGQKVEFLVSFYNNEISEKSEIFDDQFSVERPDGSNFTLKIRSTKLEDSAMYFCASSSTTENTEAFFGQGTRLTVV.

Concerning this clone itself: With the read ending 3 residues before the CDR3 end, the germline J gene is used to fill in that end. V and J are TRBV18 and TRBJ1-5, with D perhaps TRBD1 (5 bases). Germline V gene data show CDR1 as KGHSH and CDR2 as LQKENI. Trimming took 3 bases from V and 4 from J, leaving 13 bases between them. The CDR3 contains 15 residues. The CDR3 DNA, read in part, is TGTGCCAGCTCACCGGTTCTCAGGGAGAATCAGCCC. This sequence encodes CASSPVLRENQP. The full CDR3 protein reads CASSPVLRENQPQHF. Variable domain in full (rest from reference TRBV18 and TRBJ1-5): NAGVMQNPRHLVRRRGQEARLRCSPMKGHSHVYWYRQLPEEGLKFMVYLQKENIIDESGMPKERFSAEFPKEGPSILRIQQVVRGDSAAYFCASSPVLRENQPQHFGDGTRLSIL.

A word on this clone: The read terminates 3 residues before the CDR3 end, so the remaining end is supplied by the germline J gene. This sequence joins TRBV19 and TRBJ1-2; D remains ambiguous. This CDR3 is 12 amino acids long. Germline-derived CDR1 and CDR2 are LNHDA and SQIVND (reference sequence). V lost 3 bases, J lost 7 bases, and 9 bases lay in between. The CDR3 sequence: CASSIGGLGYTF. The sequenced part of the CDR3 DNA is TGTGCCAGTAGTATCGGAGGGCTTGGC.

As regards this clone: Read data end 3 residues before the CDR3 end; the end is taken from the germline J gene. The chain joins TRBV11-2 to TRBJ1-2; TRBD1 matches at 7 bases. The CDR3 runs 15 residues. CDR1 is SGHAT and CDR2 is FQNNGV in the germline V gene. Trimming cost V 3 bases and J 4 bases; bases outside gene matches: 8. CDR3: CASSFPQGGGYGYTF. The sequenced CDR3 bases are TGTGCCAGCAGCTTTCCTCAGGGGGGAGGCTATGGC. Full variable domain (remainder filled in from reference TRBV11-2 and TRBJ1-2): EAGVAQSPRYKIIEKRQSVAFWCNPISGHATLYWYQQILGQGPKLLIQFQNNGVVDDSQLPKDRFSAERLKGVDSTLKIQPAKLEDSAVYLCASSFPQGGGYGYTFGSGTRLTVV.

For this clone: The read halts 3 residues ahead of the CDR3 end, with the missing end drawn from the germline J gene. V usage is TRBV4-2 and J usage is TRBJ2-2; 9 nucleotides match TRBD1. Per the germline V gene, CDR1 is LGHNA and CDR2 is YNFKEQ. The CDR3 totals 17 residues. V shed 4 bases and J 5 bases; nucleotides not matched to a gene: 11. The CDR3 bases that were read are TGTGCCAGCAGCCGACCCTCAGGGACAGGGACGACCGGGGAG. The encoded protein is CASSRPSGTGTTGE. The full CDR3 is CASSRPSGTGTTGELFF.

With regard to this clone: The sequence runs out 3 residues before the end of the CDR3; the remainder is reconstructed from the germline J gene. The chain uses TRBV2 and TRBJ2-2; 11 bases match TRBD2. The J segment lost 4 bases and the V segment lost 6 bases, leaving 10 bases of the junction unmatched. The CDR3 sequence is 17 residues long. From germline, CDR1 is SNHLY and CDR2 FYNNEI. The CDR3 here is CASRETGTSGPTGELFF. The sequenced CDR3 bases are TGTGCCAGCAGGGAAACCGGGACTAGCGGCCCCACCGGGGAG.

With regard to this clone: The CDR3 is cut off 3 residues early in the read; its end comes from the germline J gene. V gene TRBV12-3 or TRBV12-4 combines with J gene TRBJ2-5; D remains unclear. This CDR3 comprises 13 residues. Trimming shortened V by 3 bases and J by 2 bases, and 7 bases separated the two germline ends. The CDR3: CASSLGRQETQYF. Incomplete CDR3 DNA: TGTGCCAGCAGTTTGGGCAGACAAGAGACC.

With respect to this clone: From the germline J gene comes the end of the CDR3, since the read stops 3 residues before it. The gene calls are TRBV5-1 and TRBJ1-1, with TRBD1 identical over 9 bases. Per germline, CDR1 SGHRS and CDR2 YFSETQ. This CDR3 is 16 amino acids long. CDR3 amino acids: CASSSRQGGNQNLAFF. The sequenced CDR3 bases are TGCGCCAGCAGCTCCCGACAGGGGGGCAACCAGAATCTG.

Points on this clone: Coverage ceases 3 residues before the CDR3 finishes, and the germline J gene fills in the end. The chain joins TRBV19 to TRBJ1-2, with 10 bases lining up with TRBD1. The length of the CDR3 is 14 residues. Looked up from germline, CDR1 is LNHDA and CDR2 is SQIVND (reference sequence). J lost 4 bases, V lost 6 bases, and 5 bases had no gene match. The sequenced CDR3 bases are TGTGCCAGTAGCCCGACAGGGGGCATCTATGGC. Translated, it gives CASSPTGGIYG. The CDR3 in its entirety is CASSPTGGIYGYTF.

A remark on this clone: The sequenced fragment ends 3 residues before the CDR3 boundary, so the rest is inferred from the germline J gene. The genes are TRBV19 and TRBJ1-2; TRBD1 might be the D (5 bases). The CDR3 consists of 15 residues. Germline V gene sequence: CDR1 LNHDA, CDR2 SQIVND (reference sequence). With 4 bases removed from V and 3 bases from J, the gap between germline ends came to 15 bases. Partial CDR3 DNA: TGTGCCAGTAGTACCGCCCCAGGGAGCTACTATGGC. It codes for CASSTAPGSYYG. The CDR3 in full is CASSTAPGSYYGYTF.

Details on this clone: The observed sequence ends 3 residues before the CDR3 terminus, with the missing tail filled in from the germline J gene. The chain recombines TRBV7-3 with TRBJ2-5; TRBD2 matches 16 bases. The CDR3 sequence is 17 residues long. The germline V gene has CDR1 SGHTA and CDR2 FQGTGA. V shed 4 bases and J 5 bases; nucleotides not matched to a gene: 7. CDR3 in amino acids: CASSSGTSGGAGETQYF. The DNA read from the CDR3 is TGTGCCAGCAGCTCCGGGACTAGCGGGGGGGCCGGGGAGACC.

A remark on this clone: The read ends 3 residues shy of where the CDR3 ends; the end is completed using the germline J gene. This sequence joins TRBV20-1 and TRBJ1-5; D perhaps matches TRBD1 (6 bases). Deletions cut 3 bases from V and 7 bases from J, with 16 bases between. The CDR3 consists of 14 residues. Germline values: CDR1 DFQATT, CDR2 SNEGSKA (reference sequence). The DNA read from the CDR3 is TGCAGTGCTAGTGGGGGCGGAGGGAACCAGCCC. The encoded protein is CSASGGGGNQP. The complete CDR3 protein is CSASGGGGNQPQHF.

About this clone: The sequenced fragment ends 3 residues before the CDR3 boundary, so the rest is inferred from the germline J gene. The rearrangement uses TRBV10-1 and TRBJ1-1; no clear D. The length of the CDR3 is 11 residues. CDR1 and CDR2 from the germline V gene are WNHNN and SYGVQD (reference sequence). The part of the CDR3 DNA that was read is TGCGCCAGCAGTGAAAGCGGAGAA. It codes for CASSESGE. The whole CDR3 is CASSESGEAFF.

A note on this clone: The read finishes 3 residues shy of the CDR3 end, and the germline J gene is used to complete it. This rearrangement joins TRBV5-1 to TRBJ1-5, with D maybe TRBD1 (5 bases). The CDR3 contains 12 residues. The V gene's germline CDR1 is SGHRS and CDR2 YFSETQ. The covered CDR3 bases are TGCGCCAGCAGCGAAACAGGTAAACCC. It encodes CASSETGKP. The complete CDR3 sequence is CASSETGKPQHF.

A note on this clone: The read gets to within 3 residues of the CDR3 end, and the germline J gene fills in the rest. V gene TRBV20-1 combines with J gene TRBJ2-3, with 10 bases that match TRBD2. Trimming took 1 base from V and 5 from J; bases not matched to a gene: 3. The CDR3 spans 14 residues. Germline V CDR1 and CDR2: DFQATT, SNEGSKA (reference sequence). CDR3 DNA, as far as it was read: TGCAGTGCTAGAGTAGCGGGGGGCGGAGATACG. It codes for CSARVAGGGDT. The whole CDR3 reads CSARVAGGGDTQYF.